This TCR beta chain came from a study of regulatory T cells in long-lasting Graves disease. Study-level background: Positive TSH receptor antibodies alongside over 5 years of antithyroid drugs were what marked Graves' disease as persistent. Whole-study results and caveats: Favored usage of TRBV28, TRBJ1-2 and TRBJ2-5 was recorded in persistent disease. It was peripheral blood alone, not thyroid tissue, that was studied. Clonotypes that were public and shared totalled approximately 2,800 in persistent patients versus around 970 in new patients.

The TCR beta library used iRepertoire HTBI primers with Arm-PCR amplification of CDR3. A single record per CDR3 protein comes from TCRdb applying MiXCR to the multiplex PCR reads. Counted here are some 300,000 distinct CDR3 sequences, 22% occurring once; the ten biggest clones make up around 50%. This CDR3 spans 13 amino acids. CDR1 and CDR2 from the germline V gene are DFQATT and SNEGSKA (reference sequence). Trimming left V 1 base short and J 4 bases short, with 10 bases between. This clonotype was observed at least ten times. Its specificity is not known. Time point reported: persistent/refractory GD, antithyroid drugs over 5 years with positive TRAb. PBMCs provided the RNA from which the TCR library was made.

This TCR was sampled from a female donor with Graves disease. This chain links TRBV20-1 with TRBJ2-5; no clear D. The source was peripheral blood mononuclear cells (PBMCs), collected when the disease was refractory, from a patient treated with antithyroid drugs. The CDR3, as DNA: TGCAGTGCTAGAGGGTCTATTTTAGAGACCCAGTACTTC. This translates into CSARGSILETQYF.